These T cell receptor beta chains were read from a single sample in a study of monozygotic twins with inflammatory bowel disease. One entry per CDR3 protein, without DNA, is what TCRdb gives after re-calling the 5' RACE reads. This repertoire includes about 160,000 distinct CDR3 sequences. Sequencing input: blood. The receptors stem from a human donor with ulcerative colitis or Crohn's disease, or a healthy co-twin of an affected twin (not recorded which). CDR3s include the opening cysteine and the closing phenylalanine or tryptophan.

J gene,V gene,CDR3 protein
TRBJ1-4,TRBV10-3,CAIRQGLNEKLFF
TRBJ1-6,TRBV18,CASSLTAGTGGRNSPLHF
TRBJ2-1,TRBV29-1,CSVEDLETRGYEQFF
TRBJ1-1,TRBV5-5,CASSRTGINTEAFF
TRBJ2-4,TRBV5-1,CASSQGTGIDIQYF
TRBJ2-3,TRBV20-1,CSARGEDSGDTQYF
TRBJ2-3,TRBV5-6,CASSWSEEAQYF
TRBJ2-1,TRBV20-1,CSASLGLAGGNEQFF
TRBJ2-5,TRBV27,CASSTDRYQETQYF
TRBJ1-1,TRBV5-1,CASSSRGGNMLNTEAFF
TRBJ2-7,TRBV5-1,CASSELAESYEQYF
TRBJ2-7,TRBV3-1,CASSRRSTVGFRSYEQYF
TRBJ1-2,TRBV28,CASRKTGDYGYTF